These 4 T cell receptor beta chains were all obtained from the same sample, sequenced in a study of T cells after yellow fever vaccination. MiXCR was run by TCRdb on the 5' RACE reads, yielding one entry per CDR3 protein. The sample lists around 550,000 distinct CDR3 sequences, less than 20% occurring once. Specimen: PBMCs, collected 15 days after the yellow fever booster vaccination. The receptors come from a man between 25 and 39 years old who received the YFV17D yellow fever vaccine.

J is TRBJ2-7 and V is TRBV7-2, with 15 nucleotides matching TRBD2. V lost 3 bases to trimming and J lost 3 bases; unmatched junction nucleotides: 6. The CDR3 spans 17 residues. In germline, CDR1 is SGHTA, CDR2 FQGNSA. CDR3 DNA sequence: TGTGCCAGCAGCTTCGGACTAGCGGGAGGGCCAATCTACGAGCAGTACTTC. Its protein product is CASSFGLAGGPIYEQYF.

The CDR3 nucleotides are TGTGCCAGCAGTTACTTAACGCCCGGGACAGGGGGAAATTCACCCCTCCACTTT. It is translated as CASSYLTPGTGGNSPLHF. The J gene is TRBJ1-6, the V gene TRBV6-5; 11 bases are shared with TRBD1. CDR3 length equals 18 residues. Germline V lookup: CDR1 MNHEY, CDR2 SVGAGI. Trimming took 1 base from V and 7 from J; bases not matched to a gene: 9.

The gene calls are TRBV20-1 and TRBJ2-7; 9 positions agree with TRBD1. Trimming at V came to 0 bases and at J to 2 bases, leaving 8 bases not matched to a gene. This CDR3 region has 16 residues. Looked up from germline, CDR1 is DFQATT and CDR2 is SNEGSKA (reference sequence). CDR3 protein: CSARDLGQGTTYEQYF. The CDR3 DNA sequence: TGCAGTGCTAGAGACCTCGGACAGGGGACTACCTACGAGCAGTACTTC.

The CDR3 reads CASSHNRGDGANVLTF. CDR3 nucleotides: TGTGCCAGCAGCCATAACAGGGGCGATGGGGCCAACGTCCTGACTTTC. The V and J genes are TRBV7-9 and TRBJ2-6; 7 positions match TRBD1. Trimming cost V 5 bases and J 3 bases; bases outside gene matches: 7. The CDR3 loop spans 16 amino acids. Looked up from germline, CDR1 is SEHNR and CDR2 is FQNEAQ (reference sequence).